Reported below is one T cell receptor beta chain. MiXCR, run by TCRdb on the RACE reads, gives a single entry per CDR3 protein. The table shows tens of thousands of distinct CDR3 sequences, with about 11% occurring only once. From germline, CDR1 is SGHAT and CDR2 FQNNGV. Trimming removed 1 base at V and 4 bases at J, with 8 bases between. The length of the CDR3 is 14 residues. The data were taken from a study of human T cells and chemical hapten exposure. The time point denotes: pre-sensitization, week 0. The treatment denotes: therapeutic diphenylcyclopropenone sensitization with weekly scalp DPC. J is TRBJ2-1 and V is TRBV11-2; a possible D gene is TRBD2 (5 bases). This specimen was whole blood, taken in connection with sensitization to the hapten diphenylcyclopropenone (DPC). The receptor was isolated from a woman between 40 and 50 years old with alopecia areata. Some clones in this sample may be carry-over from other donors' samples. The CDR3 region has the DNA TGTGCCAGCAGCTTAGGAACGGGGTACAATGAGCAGTTCTTC. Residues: CASSLGTGYNEQFF. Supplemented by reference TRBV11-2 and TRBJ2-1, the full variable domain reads EAGVAQSPRYKIIEKRQSVAFWCNPISGHATLYWYQQILGQGPKLLIQFQNNGVVDDSQLPKDRFSAERLKGVDSTLKIQPAKLEDSAVYLCASSLGTGYNEQFFGPGTRLTVL.